This TCR beta chain was retrieved from a study of shared clonotypes between healthy human individuals. The germline V gene encodes CDR1 SGHRS and CDR2 YFSETQ. This CDR3 has 14 amino acids. The J segment lost 6 bases and the V segment lost 4 bases, leaving 3 bases of the junction unmatched. Points on this clone: Other DNA sequences of this sample code for an identical CDR3.

Per the authors' pipeline: Junction-only sequences without quality scores were provided by ImmunoSEQ, so filtering was different. Produced via immunoSEQ multiplex PCR; TCRdb's table is partial and in-frame only. V, J and clone size are those of that table, while D and trimming were read from the DNA. The sample gives hundreds of thousands of clones, roughly 77% of which show up once; around 14% is in the top ten. The TCR originated in a middle-aged woman in good health. Some clones in this sample may be carry-over from other donors' samples. Sequencing was performed on PBMCs. The chain carries TRBV5-1 and TRBJ2-7, with 14 bases fitting TRBD2. Here the CDR3 DNA reads TGCGCCAGCAGCGGGACTAGCGGGAGTCGCGAGCAGTACTTC. It yields the protein CASSGTSGSREQYF.